Presented here are 7 T cell receptor beta chains from one specimen sequenced in a study of blood T cell repertoires in COVID-19 (TCRdb year 2020). The library was built by means of the immunoSEQ multiplex PCR assay. TCRdb obtained this table from immuneACCESS and retained in-frame rearrangements with V and J assigned. These tables miss some clones; where compared with another copy, unresolved V genes account for less than half of the shortfall, and the remainder is unexplained. This sample is represented by 300,000 to 400,000 clones; approximately 89% of them were singletons. The ten largest make up roughly 7.1% of the sample. The specimen was peripheral blood. The receptors derive from a woman aged 45 to 65 who had recovered from COVID-19.

In its sample, this clone was seen once. The V and J genes are TRBV30 and TRBJ2-1, with 13 bases aligning to TRBD2. Germline CDR1 is GTSNPN and CDR2 is SVGIG (reference sequence). V was clipped by 0 bases and J by 6 bases; unmatched bases: 5. There are 16 residues in the CDR3. The CDR3 loop is CAWSVLRTSGSNEQFF. The CDR3 coding sequence is TGTGCCTGGAGTGTACTTAGGACTAGCGGGAGCAATGAGCAGTTCTTC.

J is TRBJ2-1 and V is TRBV18, with 10 bases fitting TRBD1. Germline V gene lookup returns CDR1 KGHSH and CDR2 LQKENI. The CDR3 spans 13 residues. V lost 4 bases, J lost 8 bases, and 2 bases stayed unmatched. This CDR3 reads CASSRTGGDEQFF. The CDR3 DNA is TGTGCCAGCTCACGGACAGGGGGTGATGAGCAGTTCTTC.

V is TRBV6-5 and J is TRBJ2-1, with 8 bases fitting TRBD2. The CDR3 totals 16 residues. With 3 bases clipped from V and 5 bases from J, the junction kept 9 bases outside the gene matches. Looked up from germline, CDR1 is MNHEY and CDR2 is SVGAGI. Here the CDR3 reads CASSYLWAGGHNEQFF. CDR3 nucleotides: TGTGCCAGCAGTTATCTGTGGGCGGGGGGCCACAATGAGCAGTTCTTC.

J is TRBJ1-6 and V is TRBV18, with D perhaps TRBD1 (5 bases). Trimming removed 8 bases from V and 5 bases from J, with 19 bases in between. This CDR3 has 16 residues. The V gene's germline CDR1 is KGHSH and CDR2 LQKENI. The CDR3 loop is CASARENQNNNSPLHF. The DNA of the CDR3 is TGTGCCAGCGCCAGGGAAAATCAGAACAATAATTCACCCCTCCACTTT.

The chain carries TRBV18 and TRBJ2-5; 13 nucleotides align to TRBD2. Looked up from germline, CDR1 is KGHSH and CDR2 is LQKENI. The CDR3 is made up of 15 amino acids. The J segment lost 5 bases and the V segment lost 6 bases, leaving 6 bases of the junction unmatched. CDR3 nucleotides: TGTGCCAGCTCCCGGACTAGCGGGAGACCGGAGACCCAGTACTTC. This gives the protein CASSRTSGRPETQYF. Combining the CDR3 with reference TRBV18 and TRBJ2-5 gives the whole variable domain NAGVMQNPRHLVRRRGQEARLRCSPMKGHSHVYWYRQLPEEGLKFMVYLQKENIIDESGMPKERFSAEFPKEGPSILRIQQVVRGDSAAYFCASSRTSGRPETQYFGPGTRLLVL.

This chain links TRBV19 with TRBJ2-1, with a weak D call TRBD2 (5 bases). The germline CDR1 and CDR2 sequences are LNHDA and SQIVND (reference sequence). The V end was cut by 5 bases, the J end by 11 bases, with 13 bases between. The CDR3 extends over 12 amino acids. The CDR3 DNA reads TGTGCCAGTAGTTCGGGGAGTAGTCAGCAGTTCTTC. Translating it yields CASSSGSSQQFF. The whole variable domain, remainder taken from reference TRBV19 and TRBJ2-1, is DGGITQSPKYLFRKEGQNVTLSCEQNLNHDAMYWYRQDPGQGLRLIYYSQIVNDFQKGDIAEGYSVSREKKESFPLTVTSAQKNPTAFYLCASSSGSSQQFFGPGTRLTVL.

The chain combines TRBV19 with TRBJ1-1; D gene uncertain. Deletions cut 4 bases from V and 0 bases from J, with 18 bases between. This CDR3 comprises 17 residues. Per germline, CDR1 LNHDA and CDR2 SQIVND (reference sequence). The CDR3 DNA follows: TGTGCCAGTAGTAATCCAGGAGACTGGGAGGTGAACACTGAAGCTTTCTTT. The encoded protein is CASSNPGDWEVNTEAFF.